The 27 T cell receptor beta chains given below trace back to one sample, sequenced in a study of early T cells in non-severe SARS-CoV-2 infection. TCRdb independently ran MiXCR on the 5' RACE reads; one entry per CDR3 protein. The sample carries tens of thousands of distinct CDR3 sequences, over 5% recorded once. The specimen sequenced was whole blood. These receptors originate from an adult who was a healthcare worker with PCR-confirmed SARS-CoV-2 infection or an uninfected control (not recorded which).

This clonotype was seen a few times. The chain combines TRBV7-6 with TRBJ2-3, with D perhaps being TRBD1 or TRBD2 (5 bases each). The germline gives CDR1 SGHVS, CDR2 FNYEAQ. The CDR3 is 16 amino acids. Trimming left V 3 bases short and J 4 bases short, with 17 bases between. The CDR3 DNA sequence: TGTGCCAGCAGCTTGACGCGGCAGGGACGGGCAGATACGCAGTATTTT. It encodes CASSLTRQGRADTQYF.

This clonotype showed up many times. The chain joins TRBV28 to TRBJ2-1, with TRBD1 matching over 7 bases. V shed 4 bases, J shed 5 bases, and the junction held 8 bases outside the gene matches. CDR3 size: 15 residues. The germline V gene has CDR1 MDHEN and CDR2 SYDVKM. This CDR3 reads CASSSGQALNNEQFF. CDR3 DNA sequence: TGTGCCAGCAGTTCCGGACAGGCGCTCAACAATGAGCAGTTCTTC.

The chain links TRBV29-1 to TRBJ2-3; 7 nucleotides line up with TRBD2. Looked up from germline, CDR1 is SQVTM and CDR2 is ANQGSEA. V shed 7 bases, J shed 2 bases, and the junction held 9 bases outside the gene matches. The CDR3 consists of 14 residues. CDR3 protein: CSALPSGNTDTQYF. DNA of the CDR3: TGCAGCGCTCTCCCTAGCGGTAACACAGATACGCAGTATTTT.

In this sample, this clonotype turned up a few times. The V and J genes are TRBV19 and TRBJ1-2, with D hard to call. The CDR3 covers 14 residues. Trimming removed 3 bases from V and 0 bases from J, with 8 bases in between. CDR1 and CDR2 (germline): LNHDA, SQIVND (reference sequence). This CDR3 is CASSIGPANYGYTF. DNA of the CDR3: TGTGCCAGTAGTATCGGGCCGGCTAACTATGGCTACACCTTC.

At least ten counts were recorded for this clonotype. The V gene is TRBV20-1, the J gene TRBJ1-1; 7 bases map to TRBD1. The CDR3 covers 16 residues. Germline V gene lookup returns CDR1 DFQATT and CDR2 SNEGSKA (reference sequence). V dropped 5 bases and J dropped 3; count of bases not matched to a gene: 15. The DNA for the CDR3 is TGCAGTGCTCAACGAGGGGGCAGGGGAATGTACACTGAAGCTTTCTTT. Its protein product is CSAQRGGRGMYTEAFF.

Many counts were recorded for this clonotype. The V and J genes are TRBV6-2 or TRBV6-3 and TRBJ2-5, with D tentatively TRBD2 (6 bases). Trimming took off 4 bases at V and 3 bases at J, with 15 bases between the two ends. This CDR3 is built from 15 residues. Germline CDR1 and CDR2: MNHEY and SVGEGT. The chain's CDR3 is CASSSHVGGEETQYF. The DNA for the CDR3 is TGTGCCAGCAGTTCCCATGTCGGCGGGGAAGAGACCCAGTACTTC.

The rearrangement links TRBV5-4 to TRBJ2-1; no clear D. This CDR3 region has 11 residues. Deletions cut 3 bases from V and 7 bases from J, with 5 bases between. Germline CDR1 reads SGHNT; CDR2 reads YYREEE (reference sequence). In nucleotides, the CDR3 is TGTGCCAGCAGCTCGAATAATGAGCAGTTCTTC. This gives the protein CASSSNNEQFF.

This clonotype showed up just a few times. J is TRBJ2-3 and V is TRBV28, with TRBD1 matching 9 bases. The CDR3 has 14 residues. The germline V gene encodes CDR1 MDHEN and CDR2 SYDVKM. Germline trimming cut 6 bases from V and 6 bases from J; bases unmatched to any gene: 7. CDR3 nucleotides: TGTGCCAGCAGGGGGACAGGGATGACGGATACGCAGTATTTT. It specifies CASRGTGMTDTQYF.

This clonotype was counted many times. The chain is built from TRBV20-1 and TRBJ1-6, with D perhaps matching TRBD1 (5 bases). CDR1 is DFQATT, CDR2 SNEGSKA, per germline (reference sequence). The CDR3 length is 16 residues. The V end lost 2 bases, the J end lost 6 bases, and 17 bases lay between the germline ends. The CDR3 sequence is CSARQGGAAINSPLHF. The CDR3 DNA is TGCAGTGCTAGACAAGGTGGGGCGGCCATTAATTCACCCCTCCACTTT.

This clonotype has a count of ten or more. The chain combines TRBV13 with TRBJ2-3; D is possibly TRBD1 (6 bases). Trimming cost V 7 bases and J 0 bases, with 20 bases left between them. Germline CDR1 reads PRHDT; CDR2 reads FYEKMQ (reference sequence). There are 17 residues in the CDR3. CDR3 loop: CASTKIGWGRSTDTQYF. The CDR3 DNA sequence: TGTGCCAGCACCAAGATCGGTTGGGGGCGTAGCACAGATACGCAGTATTTT.

This clonotype is labeled as medium-sized. The genes are TRBV20-1 and TRBJ2-7, with D unclear. The CDR3 has 12 residues. Per the germline V gene, CDR1 is DFQATT and CDR2 is SNEGSKA (reference sequence). With 6 bases removed from V and 0 bases from J, the gap between germline ends came to 9 bases. Here the CDR3 reads CSAPHVSYEQYF. In DNA, the CDR3 is TGCAGTGCGCCACACGTCTCCTACGAGCAGTACTTC.

The chain is built from TRBV7-9 and TRBJ1-4; D call uncertain. Trimming took off 7 bases at V and 5 bases at J, with 14 bases between the two ends. The germline gives CDR1 SEHNR, CDR2 FQNEAQ (reference sequence). The CDR3 consists of 14 residues. In nucleotides, the CDR3 is TGTGCCAGCATCCCCGGTTCCGGGAATGAAAAACTGTTTTTT. Translated, it gives CASIPGSGNEKLFF.

J is TRBJ2-7 and V is TRBV6-2 or TRBV6-3; no definite D call. This CDR3 spans 13 amino acids. V was pared by 7 bases and J by 4 bases, with 14 bases between. Germline V gives CDR1 MNHEY, CDR2 SVGEGT. In DNA, the CDR3 is TGTGCCAGCACCCCGGGTGGGTTGTACGAGCAGTACTTC. The encoded protein is CASTPGGLYEQYF.

There are many counts of this clonotype. J is TRBJ1-4 and V is TRBV4-1, with 8 positions matching TRBD1. The germline CDR1 and CDR2 sequences are MGHRA and YSYEKL. V trimming: 3 bases; J trimming: 3 bases; junction bases outside the gene matches: 6. The CDR3 has 16 amino acids. The CDR3 DNA reads as TGCGCCAGCAGCCAGGGAACGACAGGGGCTAATGAAAAACTGTTTTTT. Its translation is CASSQGTTGANEKLFF.

This clonotype occurred many times. V gene TRBV6-5 combines with J gene TRBJ2-3, with D perhaps matching TRBD2 (5 bases). Germline V gene sequence: CDR1 MNHEY, CDR2 SVGAGI. V was trimmed by 6 bases and J by 1 base, leaving 11 bases between them. This CDR3 contains 14 residues. CDR3 coding DNA: TGTGCCAGCAGGGAAGGACTGCGCACAGATACGCAGTATTTT. Its translation is CASREGLRTDTQYF.

This clonotype showed up many times. This chain uses TRBV4-1 with TRBJ2-5; TRBD2 matches 7 bases. Germline values: CDR1 MGHRA, CDR2 YSYEKL. CDR3 length: 17 amino acids. The V gene end was trimmed by 4 bases and the J gene end by 5 bases; junction bases not matched to a gene: 16. In nucleotides, the CDR3 is TGCGCCAGCAGCCTCCTCTTCAGCGGGGCTCAGGGTGAGACCCAGTACTTC. It is translated as CASSLLFSGAQGETQYF.

This clonotype came up many times. The rearrangement uses TRBV5-5 and TRBJ2-2; TRBD1 matches 8 bases. CDR1 SGHKS and CDR2 YYEKEE come from the germline V gene (reference sequence). CDR3 length equals 16 residues. J was trimmed by 5 bases and V by 3 bases; bases with no gene match: 9. CDR3 in DNA: TGTGCCAGCAGCTACGGACAGGGTCCCCAAACCGGGGAGCTGTTTTTT. Translation gives CASSYGQGPQTGELFF.

This clonotype was seen many times. The chain combines TRBV5-4 with TRBJ2-5; TRBD2 aligns across 8 bases. The CDR3 loop spans 20 amino acids. CDR1 and CDR2 (germline): SGHNT, YYREEE (reference sequence). Losses at the gene ends were 0 bases for V and 3 bases for J; bases not matched to a gene: 19. The CDR3 sequence is CASSLAPRPLTAGEKETQYF. CDR3 nucleotides: TGTGCCAGCAGCTTGGCGCCCAGGCCGCTAACAGCGGGGGAGAAAGAGACCCAGTACTTC.

Only a few counts were recorded for this clonotype. The rearrangement joins TRBV7-2 to TRBJ1-5; D gene ambiguous. Germline-derived CDR1 and CDR2 are SGHTA and FQGNSA. The CDR3 loop spans 15 amino acids. Trimming removed 0 bases at V and 2 bases at J, with 8 bases between. CDR3: CASSLAPGGNQPQHF. The CDR3 region has the DNA TGTGCCAGCAGCTTAGCTCCGGGAGGCAATCAGCCCCAGCATTTT.

This clonotype came up many times. V and J are TRBV27 and TRBJ1-6; TRBD1 matches 7 bases. Germline lookup yields CDR1 MNHEY and CDR2 SMNVEV (reference sequence). With V trimmed by 8 bases and J by 7 bases, 8 bases remained unmatched. The CDR3 extends over 14 amino acids. The CDR3 loop reads CASRRDRENSPLHF. The CDR3 DNA sequence: TGTGCCAGCCGACGGGACAGAGAAAATTCACCCCTCCACTTT.

The table lists this clonotype with many counts. V usage is TRBV7-2 and J usage is TRBJ1-2; no firm D call. This CDR3 has 14 amino acids. Trimming removed 1 base from V and 2 bases from J, with 8 bases in between. Germline V gene sequence: CDR1 SGHTA, CDR2 FQGNSA. CDR3 DNA: TGTGCCAGCAGCTTAGGGCTCCAAAACTATGGCTACACCTTC. It specifies CASSLGLQNYGYTF.

This clonotype has a handful of counts. The V and J genes are TRBV12-3 or TRBV12-4 and TRBJ1-3, with D maybe TRBD1 (6 bases). The V gene lost 2 bases and the J gene lost 5 bases, with 10 bases spanning the gap. CDR3 length equals 14 residues. The CDR3 DNA reads as TGTGCCAGCAGTTTACCACAGGGCAGAAACACCATATATTTT. The encoded protein is CASSLPQGRNTIYF.

Many counts were recorded for this clonotype. This rearrangement joins TRBV3-1 to TRBJ2-4; D unclear. V was clipped by 2 bases and J by 4 bases, with 0 bases between them. The CDR3 totals 11 residues. Germline V gene data show CDR1 as LGHDT and CDR2 as YNNKEL (reference sequence). In nucleotides, the CDR3 is TGTGCCAGCAGCCAAAAAAACATTCAGTACTTC. This translates into CASSQKNIQYF.

This rearrangement joins TRBV20-1 to TRBJ1-4; 8 bases line up with TRBD1. With 0 bases clipped from V and 8 bases from J, the junction kept 11 bases outside the gene matches. This CDR3 contains 16 residues. Germline V gives CDR1 DFQATT, CDR2 SNEGSKA (reference sequence). In DNA, the CDR3 is TGCAGTGCTAGAGATCCGCGGACAGGGTACTTCGAAAAACTGTTTTTT. Its protein product is CSARDPRTGYFEKLFF.

This clonotype appeared many times. The gene calls are TRBV11-2 and TRBJ2-1; perhaps TRBD2 as D (5 bases). The germline V and J ends were trimmed by 5 bases and 5 bases, with 10 bases remaining between them. The CDR3 is 13 amino acids. CDR1 and CDR2 (germline): SGHAT, FQNNGV. CDR3 coding DNA: TGTGCCAGCAGCACGGACTTCAACAATGAGCAGTTCTTC. It encodes CASSTDFNNEQFF. Looking up the rest from reference TRBV11-2 and TRBJ2-1 gives the full variable domain: EAGVAQSPRYKIIEKRQSVAFWCNPISGHATLYWYQQILGQGPKLLIQFQNNGVVDDSQLPKDRFSAERLKGVDSTLKIQPAKLEDSAVYLCASSTDFNNEQFFGPGTRLTVL.

This chain links TRBV5-1 with TRBJ2-5; D call uncertain. V lost 0 bases, J lost 5 bases, and 11 bases lay in between. The CDR3 loop spans 14 amino acids. Germline V lookup: CDR1 SGHRS, CDR2 YFSETQ. The CDR3 is CASSLEGNGETQYF. CDR3 nucleotide sequence: TGCGCCAGCAGCTTGGAGGGAAATGGGGAGACCCAGTACTTC.

This clonotype was detected many times. The chain combines TRBV29-1 with TRBJ2-1, with 7 bases lining up with TRBD2. The CDR3 runs to 16 residues. V gave up 0 bases and J gave up 4 bases; unmatched junction bases: 9. Germline V gene data show CDR1 as SQVTM and CDR2 as ANQGSEA. CDR3 loop: CSVEEVGAGTYNEQFF. The CDR3 nucleotides read TGCAGCGTTGAAGAAGTGGGAGCGGGGACGTACAATGAGCAGTTCTTC.